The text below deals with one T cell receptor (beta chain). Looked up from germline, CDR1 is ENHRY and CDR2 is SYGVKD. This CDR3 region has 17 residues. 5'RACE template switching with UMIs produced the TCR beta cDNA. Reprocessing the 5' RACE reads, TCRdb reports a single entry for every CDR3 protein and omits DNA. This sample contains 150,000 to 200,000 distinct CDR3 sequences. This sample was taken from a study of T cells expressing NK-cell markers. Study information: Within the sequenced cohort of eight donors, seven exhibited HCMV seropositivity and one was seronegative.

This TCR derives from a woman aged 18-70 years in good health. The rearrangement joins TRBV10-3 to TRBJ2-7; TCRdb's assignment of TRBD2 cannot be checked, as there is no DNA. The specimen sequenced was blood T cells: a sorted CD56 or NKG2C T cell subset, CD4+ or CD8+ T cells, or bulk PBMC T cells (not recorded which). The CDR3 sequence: CATQSRAYGGASYEQYF.